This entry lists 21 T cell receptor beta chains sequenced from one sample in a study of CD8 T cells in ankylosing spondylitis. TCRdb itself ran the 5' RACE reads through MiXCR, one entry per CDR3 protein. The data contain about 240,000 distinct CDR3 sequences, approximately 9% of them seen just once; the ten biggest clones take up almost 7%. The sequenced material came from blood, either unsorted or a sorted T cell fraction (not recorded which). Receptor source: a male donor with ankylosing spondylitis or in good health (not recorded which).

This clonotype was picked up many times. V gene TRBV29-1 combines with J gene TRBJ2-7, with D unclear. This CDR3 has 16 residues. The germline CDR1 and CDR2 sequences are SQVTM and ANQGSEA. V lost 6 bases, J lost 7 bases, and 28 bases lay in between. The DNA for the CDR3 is TGCAGCGTCGGCTTGGAAAAGCTTCAAACTCCCGAGGAGCAGTACTTC. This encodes CSVGLEKLQTPEEQYF.

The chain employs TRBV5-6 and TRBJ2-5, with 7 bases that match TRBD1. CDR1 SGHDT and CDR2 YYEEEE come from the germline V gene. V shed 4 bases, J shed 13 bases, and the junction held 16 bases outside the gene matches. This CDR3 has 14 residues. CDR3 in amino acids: CASSPPRDSGLTYF. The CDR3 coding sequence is TGTGCCAGCAGCCCCCCCCGGGACAGCGGCCTCACGTACTTC.

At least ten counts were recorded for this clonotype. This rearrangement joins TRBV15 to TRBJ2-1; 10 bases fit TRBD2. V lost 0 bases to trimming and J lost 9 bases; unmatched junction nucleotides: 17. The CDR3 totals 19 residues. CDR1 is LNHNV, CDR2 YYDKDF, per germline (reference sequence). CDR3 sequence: CATSRDRVNSGLALLEQFF. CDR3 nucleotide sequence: TGTGCCACCAGCAGAGATCGGGTGAATTCGGGACTAGCGCTTCTTGAGCAGTTCTTC.

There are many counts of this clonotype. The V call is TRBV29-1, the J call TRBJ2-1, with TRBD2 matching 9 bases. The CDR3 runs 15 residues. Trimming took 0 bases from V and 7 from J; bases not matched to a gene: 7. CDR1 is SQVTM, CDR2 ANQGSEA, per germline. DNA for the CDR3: TGCAGCGTTGAAGATCTGGCGGGAGGGGGGAATGAGCAGTTCTTC. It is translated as CSVEDLAGGGNEQFF.

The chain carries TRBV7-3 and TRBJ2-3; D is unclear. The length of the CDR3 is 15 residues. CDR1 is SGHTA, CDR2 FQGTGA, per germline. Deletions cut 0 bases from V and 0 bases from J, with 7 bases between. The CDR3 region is CASSLTGFSTDTQYF. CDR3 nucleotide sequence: TGTGCCAGCAGCTTAACGGGGTTTAGCACAGATACGCAGTATTTT.

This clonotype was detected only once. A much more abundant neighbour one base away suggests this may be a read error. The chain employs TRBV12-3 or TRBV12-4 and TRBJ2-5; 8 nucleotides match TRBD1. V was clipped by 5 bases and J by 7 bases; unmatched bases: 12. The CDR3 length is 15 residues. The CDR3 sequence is CASSPPGQGWGTQYF. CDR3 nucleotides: TGTGCCAGCAGTCCCCCCGGACAGGGATGGGGGACCCAGTACTTC.

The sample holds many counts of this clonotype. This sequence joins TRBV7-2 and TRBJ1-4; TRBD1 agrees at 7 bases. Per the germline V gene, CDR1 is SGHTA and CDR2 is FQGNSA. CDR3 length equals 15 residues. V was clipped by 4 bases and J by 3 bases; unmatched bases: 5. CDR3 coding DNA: TGTGCCAGCAGCTCCCGGACAGGCGCTAATGAAAAACTGTTTTTT. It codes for CASSSRTGANEKLFF. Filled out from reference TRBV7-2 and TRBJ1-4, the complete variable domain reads GAGVSQSPSNKVTEKGKDVELRCDPISGHTALYWYRQSLGQGLEFLIYFQGNSAPDKSGLPSDRFSAERTGGSVSTLTIQRTQQEDSAVYLCASSSRTGANEKLFFGSGTQLSVL.

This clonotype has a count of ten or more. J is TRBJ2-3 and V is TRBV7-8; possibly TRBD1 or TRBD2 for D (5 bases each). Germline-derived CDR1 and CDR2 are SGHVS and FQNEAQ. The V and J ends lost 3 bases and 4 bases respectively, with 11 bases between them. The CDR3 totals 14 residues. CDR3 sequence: CASSFWVGADTQYF. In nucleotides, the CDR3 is TGTGCCAGCAGCTTTTGGGTGGGGGCAGATACGCAGTATTTT.

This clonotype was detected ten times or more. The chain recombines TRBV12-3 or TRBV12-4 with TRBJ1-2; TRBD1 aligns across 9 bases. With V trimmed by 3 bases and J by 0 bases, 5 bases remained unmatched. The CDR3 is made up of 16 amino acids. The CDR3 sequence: CASSLTGGPSNYGYTF. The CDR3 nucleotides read TGTGCCAGCAGTTTGACAGGGGGGCCCTCTAACTATGGCTACACCTTC.

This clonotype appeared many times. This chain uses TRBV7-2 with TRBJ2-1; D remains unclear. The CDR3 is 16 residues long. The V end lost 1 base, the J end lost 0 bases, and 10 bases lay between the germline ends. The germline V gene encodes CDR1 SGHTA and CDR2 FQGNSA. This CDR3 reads CASSLGGFSSYNEQFF. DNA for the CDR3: TGTGCCAGCAGCTTAGGGGGTTTCTCCTCCTACAATGAGCAGTTCTTC.

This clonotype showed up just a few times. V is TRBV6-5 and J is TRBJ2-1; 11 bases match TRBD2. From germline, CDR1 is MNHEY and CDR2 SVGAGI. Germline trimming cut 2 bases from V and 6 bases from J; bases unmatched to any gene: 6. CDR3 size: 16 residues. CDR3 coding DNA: TGTGCCAGCAGTTACACGCTAGCGGGGGGAGCCAATGAGCAGTTCTTC. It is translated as CASSYTLAGGANEQFF.

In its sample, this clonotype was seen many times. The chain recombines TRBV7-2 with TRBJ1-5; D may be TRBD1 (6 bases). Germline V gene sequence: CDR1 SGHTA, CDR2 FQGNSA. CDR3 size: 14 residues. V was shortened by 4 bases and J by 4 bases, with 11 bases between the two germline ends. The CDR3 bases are TGTGCCAGCAGCTCCATTGGACAGAATCAGCCCCAGCATTTT. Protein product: CASSSIGQNQPQHF. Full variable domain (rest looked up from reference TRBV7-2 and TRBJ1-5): GAGVSQSPSNKVTEKGKDVELRCDPISGHTALYWYRQSLGQGLEFLIYFQGNSAPDKSGLPSDRFSAERTGGSVSTLTIQRTQQEDSAVYLCASSSIGQNQPQHFGDGTRLSIL.

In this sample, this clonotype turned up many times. The chain's CDR3 is CASSRQTAQGQPQHF. Here the CDR3 DNA reads TGTGCCAGTAGTCGCCAGACAGCCCAGGGGCAGCCCCAGCATTTT. V usage is TRBV19 and J usage is TRBJ1-5; maybe TRBD1 (6 bases). Between the trimmed V and J ends, which lost 5 bases and 7 bases, there was a span of 18 bases. Germline CDR1 LNHDA, CDR2 SQIVND (reference sequence). This CDR3 contains 15 residues.

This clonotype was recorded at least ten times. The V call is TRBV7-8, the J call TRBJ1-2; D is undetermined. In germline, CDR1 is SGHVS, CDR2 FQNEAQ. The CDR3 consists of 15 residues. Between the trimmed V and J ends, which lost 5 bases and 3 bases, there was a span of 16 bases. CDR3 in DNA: TGTGCCAGCAGCCAAGGGTCTCGTCAGGACTATGGCTACACCTTC. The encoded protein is CASSQGSRQDYGYTF. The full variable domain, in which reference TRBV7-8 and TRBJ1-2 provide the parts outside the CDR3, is GAGVSQSPRYKVAKRGQDVALRCDPISGHVSLFWYQQALGQGPEFLTYFQNEAQLDKSGLPSDRFFAERPEGSVSTLKIQRTQQEDSAVYLCASSQGSRQDYGYTFGSGTRLTVV.

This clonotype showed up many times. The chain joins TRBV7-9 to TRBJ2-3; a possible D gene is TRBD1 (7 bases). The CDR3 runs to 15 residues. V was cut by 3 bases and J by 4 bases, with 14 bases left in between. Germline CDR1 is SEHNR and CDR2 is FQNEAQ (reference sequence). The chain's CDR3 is CASSFTGEVPDTQYF. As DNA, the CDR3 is TGTGCCAGCAGCTTCACAGGGGAGGTCCCAGATACGCAGTATTTT.

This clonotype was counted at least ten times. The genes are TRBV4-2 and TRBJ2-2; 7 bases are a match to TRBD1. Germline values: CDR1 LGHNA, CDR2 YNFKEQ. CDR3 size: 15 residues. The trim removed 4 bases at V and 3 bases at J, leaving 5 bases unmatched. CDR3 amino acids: CASSPRDSYTGELFF. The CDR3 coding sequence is TGTGCCAGCAGCCCGAGGGACAGTTACACCGGGGAGCTGTTTTTT.

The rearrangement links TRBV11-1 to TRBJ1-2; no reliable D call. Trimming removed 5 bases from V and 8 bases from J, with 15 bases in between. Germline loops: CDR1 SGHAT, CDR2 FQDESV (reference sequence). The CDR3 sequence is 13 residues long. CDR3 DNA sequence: TGTGCCAGCAGCCCGGCCGGCGGTAGAGGCTACACCTTC. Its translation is CASSPAGGRGYTF.

The CDR3 nucleotides are TGTGCCAGTAGTAGGGAGACAGGTACCTACAATGAGCAGTTCTTC. Its translation is CASSRETGTYNEQFF. The V call is TRBV19, the J call TRBJ2-1; tentatively, D is TRBD1 (6 bases). V lost 4 bases to trimming and J lost 2 bases, with 12 bases between them. The CDR3 runs 15 residues. Germline values: CDR1 LNHDA, CDR2 SQIVND (reference sequence).

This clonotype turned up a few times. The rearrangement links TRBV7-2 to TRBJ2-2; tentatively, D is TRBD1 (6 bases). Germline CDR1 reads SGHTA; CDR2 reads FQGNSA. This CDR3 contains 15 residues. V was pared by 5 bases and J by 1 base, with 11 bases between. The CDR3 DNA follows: TGTGCCAGCAGCCCAGGGGCAAGGAACACCGGGGAGCTGTTTTTT. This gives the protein CASSPGARNTGELFF.

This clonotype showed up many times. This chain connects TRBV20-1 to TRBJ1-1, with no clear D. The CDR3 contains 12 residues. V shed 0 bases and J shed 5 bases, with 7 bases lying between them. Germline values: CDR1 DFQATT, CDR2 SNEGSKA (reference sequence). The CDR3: CSARDRSTEAFF. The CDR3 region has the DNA TGCAGTGCTAGAGATCGCAGTACTGAAGCTTTCTTT.

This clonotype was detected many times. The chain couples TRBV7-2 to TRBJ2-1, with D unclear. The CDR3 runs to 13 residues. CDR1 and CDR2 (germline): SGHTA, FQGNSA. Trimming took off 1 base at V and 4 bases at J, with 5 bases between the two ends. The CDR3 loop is CASSLGKYNEQFF. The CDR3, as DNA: TGTGCCAGCAGCTTAGGCAAATACAATGAGCAGTTCTTC. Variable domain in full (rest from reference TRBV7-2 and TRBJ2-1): GAGVSQSPSNKVTEKGKDVELRCDPISGHTALYWYRQSLGQGLEFLIYFQGNSAPDKSGLPSDRFSAERTGGSVSTLTIQRTQQEDSAVYLCASSLGKYNEQFFGPGTRLTVL.